This record looks at one TCR beta chain sequence and its context. This sample was taken from a study of cytomegalovirus exposure and HLA in healthy donors. Use of 60 Vbeta and 13 Jbeta primers characterized the PCR. The table came from immunoSEQ multiplex PCR; TCRdb's copy has only in-frame clones and leaves some out. The profile shows over 200,000 clones, around 80% of them singletons. The source of this sequence is a woman aged 60-70 years in good health and CMV-seropositive. The specimen was PBMCs.

The CDR3 sequence is CSATSPGEQFF. CDR3 coding DNA: TGCAGTGCAACTAGCCCGGGGGAGCAGTTCTTC. The chain employs TRBV20-1 and TRBJ2-1; D is possibly TRBD2 (6 bases). CDR1 and CDR2 (germline): DFQATT, SNEGSKA (reference sequence). V lost 6 bases, J lost 10 bases, and 13 bases lay in between. The CDR3 is 11 residues long.